These 2 T cell receptor beta chains were all obtained from the same sample, sequenced in a study of T cells in Graves' hyperthyroidism and ophthalmopathy. The source material, RNA transcripts, was used to amplify TCR beta CDR3 regions. During a first-round RT-PCR of the TCR CDR3, the HTBI primer set was used. TCRdb ran MiXCR on the multiplex PCR reads and lists one entry per CDR3 protein. The sample contains about 360,000 distinct CDR3 sequences, over 10% of which appear only once. The sample consisted of blood. These TCRs come from a woman aged 18-29 years with Graves' hyperthyroidism.

This clonotype was seen ten or more times. The chain combines TRBV28 with TRBJ2-1, with TRBD1 as a possible D gene (5 bases). This CDR3 has 15 amino acids. The V gene's germline CDR1 is MDHEN and CDR2 SYDVKM. V dropped 8 bases and J dropped 0 bases, with 14 bases sitting between them. This chain's CDR3 is CASGLGAFSYNEQFF. Written as DNA, the CDR3 is TGTGCCAGCGGCCTAGGGGCGTTCTCCTACAATGAGCAGTTCTTC.

This clonotype was seen repeatedly, ten times or more. The V and J genes are TRBV9 and TRBJ2-3, with D possibly TRBD2 on 5 matching bases. With 4 bases removed from V and 9 bases from J, the gap between germline ends came to 15 bases. CDR3 length: 13 amino acids. Germline V gives CDR1 SGDLS, CDR2 YYNGEE. CDR3 residues: CASSPMREPTQYF. DNA for the CDR3: TGTGCCAGCAGCCCGATGAGGGAACCGACGCAGTATTTT.